These 28 T cell receptor beta chains came from one sample sequenced in a study of T cell responses to AZD1222 COVID-19 vaccine. Clones were sequenced by immunoSEQ multiplex PCR, and TCRdb holds only the in-frame ones, with some missing. The profile shows about 82,000 clones, 92% of them singletons. Sequencing was performed on peripheral blood, taken 28 days after the second AZD1222 dose. The receptors derive from an adult who received the AZD1222 COVID-19 vaccine.

The chain couples TRBV5-1 to TRBJ1-6, with 10 bases that match TRBD1. J gave up 6 bases and V 2 bases, and 5 bases lay outside the gene matches. Germline assignment: CDR1 SGHRS and CDR2 YFSETQ. The CDR3 has 16 amino acids. CDR3 in amino acids: CASSFGRDRGNSPLHF. The CDR3 DNA reads as TGCGCCAGCAGCTTTGGGCGGGACAGGGGTAATTCACCCCTCCACTTT. Using reference TRBV5-1 and TRBJ1-6 for the parts outside the CDR3, the full variable domain is KAGVTQTPRYLIKTRGQQVTLSCSPISGHRSVSWYQQTPGQGLQFLFEYFSETQRNKGNFPGRFSGRQFSNSRSEMNVSTLELGDSALYLCASSFGRDRGNSPLHFGNGTRLTVT.

The V and J genes are TRBV6-5 and TRBJ1-2; a possible D gene is TRBD1 (5 bases). This CDR3 contains 13 residues. The ends were cut back, 8 bases at V and 8 bases at J, with 18 bases in the middle. Germline loops: CDR1 MNHEY, CDR2 SVGAGI. The CDR3 DNA reads as TGTGCCAGCTCCCCCCGGCGGGGGTACGGCTACACCTTC. This codes for CASSPRRGYGYTF.

This clone was counted a single time. The rearrangement uses TRBV3-1 (or the pseudogene TRBV3-2) and TRBJ1-1, with 11 bases lining up with TRBD1. This CDR3 contains 15 residues. From germline, CDR1 is LGHDT and CDR2 YNNKEL (reference sequence). V was pared by 5 bases and J by 10 bases, with 12 bases of the junction left unmatched. In DNA, the CDR3 is TGTGCCAGCAGCTCGCGGACAGGGGGCAAGTTGCGAGCTTTCTTT. Amino acids: CASSSRTGGKLRAFF.

This chain joins TRBV7-2 and TRBJ1-6; 7 bases map to TRBD1. With V trimmed by 5 bases and J by 3 bases, 4 bases remained unmatched. CDR1 is SGHTA and CDR2 is FQGNSA in the germline V gene. The CDR3 sequence is 15 residues long. This CDR3 reads CASSPRQGYNSPLHF. CDR3 in DNA: TGTGCCAGCAGCCCTAGACAGGGCTATAATTCACCCCTCCACTTT. Full variable domain (remainder filled in from reference TRBV7-2 and TRBJ1-6): GAGVSQSPSNKVTEKGKDVELRCDPISGHTALYWYRQSLGQGLEFLIYFQGNSAPDKSGLPSDRFSAERTGGSVSTLTIQRTQQEDSAVYLCASSPRQGYNSPLHFGNGTRLTVT.

V usage is TRBV6-5 and J usage is TRBJ1-1; 10 bases are a match to TRBD1. The CDR3 runs to 13 residues. With 0 bases clipped from V and 10 bases from J, the junction kept 2 bases outside the gene matches. Germline loops: CDR1 MNHEY, CDR2 SVGAGI. CDR3 region: CASSYSGQGVAFF. DNA of the CDR3: TGTGCCAGCAGTTACTCTGGACAGGGGGTAGCTTTCTTT.

V and J are TRBV7-9 and TRBJ1-3; possibly TRBD1 for D (6 bases). Germline V lookup: CDR1 SEHNR, CDR2 FQNEAQ (reference sequence). The CDR3 sequence is 14 residues long. V was clipped by 5 bases and J by 2 bases, with 10 bases between them. The CDR3 loop reads CASSRGGAGNTIYF. CDR3 in DNA: TGTGCCAGCAGCCGAGGGGGGGCTGGAAACACCATATATTTT.

J is TRBJ1-5 and V is TRBV7-9; D is perhaps TRBD1 (6 bases). V was shortened by 0 bases and J by 3 bases, with 9 bases between the two germline ends. The CDR3 runs to 15 residues. CDR1 and CDR2 (germline): SEHNR, FQNEAQ (reference sequence). The CDR3 is CASSLADSYNQPQHF. The CDR3 DNA sequence: TGTGCCAGCAGCTTAGCGGACAGCTACAATCAGCCCCAGCATTTT.

The chain has TRBV6-5 and TRBJ2-7; D remains unclear. CDR3 length: 14 residues. Germline loops: CDR1 MNHEY, CDR2 SVGAGI. The V gene lost 5 bases and the J gene lost 2 bases, with 13 bases spanning the gap. The CDR3 region is CASSPRTVAYEQYF. Here the CDR3 DNA reads TGTGCCAGCAGTCCCCGGACGGTAGCCTACGAGCAGTACTTC.

The genes are TRBV3-1 (or the pseudogene TRBV3-2) and TRBJ1-2; D gene unclear. V lost 0 bases, J lost 7 bases, and 18 bases lay in between. This CDR3 region has 16 residues. Looked up from germline, CDR1 is LGHDT and CDR2 is YNNKEL (reference sequence). The CDR3 sequence is CASSQDTTAFAGGYTF. Written as DNA, the CDR3 is TGTGCCAGCAGCCAAGATACCACAGCCTTTGCGGGTGGCTACACCTTC.

V gene TRBV6-5 combines with J gene TRBJ1-2, with 7 bases that match TRBD1. CDR3 length: 13 amino acids. V dropped 6 bases and J dropped 5; count of bases not matched to a gene: 6. CDR1 and CDR2 from the germline V gene are MNHEY and SVGAGI. The CDR3 is CASSLGQYYGYTF. The DNA for the CDR3 is TGTGCCAGCAGCCTGGGACAGTATTATGGCTACACCTTC.

The chain joins TRBV28 to TRBJ2-2, with D perhaps being TRBD1 or TRBD2 (6 bases each). The CDR3 is made up of 14 amino acids. Germline V CDR1 and CDR2: MDHEN, SYDVKM. Trimming stripped 4 bases from V and 7 bases from J, with 13 bases between. The CDR3 here is CASSSLRGGGELFF. The CDR3 DNA reads TGTGCCAGCAGTTCGCTCAGGGGAGGCGGGGAGCTGTTTTTT.

The rearrangement joins TRBV6-5 to TRBJ1-6, with D hard to call. The CDR3 consists of 14 residues. Looked up from germline, CDR1 is MNHEY and CDR2 is SVGAGI. The germline V and J ends were trimmed by 7 bases and 0 bases, with 7 bases remaining between them. Here the CDR3 DNA reads TGTGCCAGCACGGGAAGCTCCTATAATTCACCCCTCCACTTT. Translating gives CASTGSSYNSPLHF.

The V gene is TRBV30, the J gene TRBJ2-5, with 7 bases matching TRBD2. The CDR3 totals 15 residues. CDR1 GTSNPN and CDR2 SVGIG come from the germline V gene (reference sequence). V trimming: 0 bases; J trimming: 5 bases; junction bases outside the gene matches: 9. The CDR3 DNA sequence: TGTGCCTGGAGTGTCGGTCTAGCGGAGGGGGAGACCCAGTACTTC. Its protein is CAWSVGLAEGETQYF.

This clone was observed a few times. J is TRBJ2-1 and V is TRBV6-5; TRBD2 agrees at 7 bases. The trim removed 4 bases at V and 5 bases at J, leaving 8 bases unmatched. The CDR3 is made up of 15 amino acids. Germline values: CDR1 MNHEY, CDR2 SVGAGI. The CDR3 protein is CASSSPGGGDNEQFF. CDR3 nucleotide sequence: TGTGCCAGCAGTTCCCCCGGCGGGGGTGACAATGAGCAGTTCTTC.

The gene calls are TRBV5-1 and TRBJ2-3, with D unclear. The CDR3 runs 16 residues. The germline gives CDR1 SGHRS, CDR2 YFSETQ. V lost 0 bases and J lost 0, with 11 bases in between. CDR3 in amino acids: CASSLEGQSSTDTQYF. The DNA for the CDR3 is TGCGCCAGCAGCTTGGAGGGCCAGTCAAGCACAGATACGCAGTATTTT.

The count of this clone is one. The chain employs TRBV2 and TRBJ1-2, with 9 bases lining up with TRBD1. The length of the CDR3 is 14 residues. Germline lookup yields CDR1 SNHLY and CDR2 FYNNEI. V lost 6 bases, J lost 4 bases, and 6 bases stayed unmatched. This CDR3 reads CASRGDRDSYGYTF. The CDR3 nucleotides read TGTGCCAGCAGAGGGGACAGGGACTCCTATGGCTACACCTTC.

The V gene is TRBV15, the J gene TRBJ2-1, with 8 positions matching TRBD2. Germline V gene data show CDR1 as LNHNV and CDR2 as YYDKDF (reference sequence). CDR3 length: 17 amino acids. V was pared by 1 base and J by 6 bases, with 11 bases of the junction left unmatched. The CDR3 here is CATSRGRGGGTGNEQFF. Written as DNA, the CDR3 is TGTGCCACCAGCAGAGGGCGTGGCGGGGGGACGGGCAATGAGCAGTTCTTC.

The rearrangement links TRBV28 to TRBJ1-4, with 8 nucleotides matching TRBD1. The CDR3 runs to 15 residues. With 7 bases clipped from V and 7 bases from J, the junction kept 11 bases outside the gene matches. Germline CDR1 and CDR2: MDHEN and SYDVKM. CDR3 in amino acids: CASNLLQGAGEKLFF. In DNA, the CDR3 is TGTGCCAGCAACCTTCTCCAGGGGGCGGGTGAAAAACTGTTTTTT.

The chain links TRBV6-5 to TRBJ2-1; D is perhaps TRBD1 (6 bases). CDR1 and CDR2 from the germline V gene are MNHEY and SVGAGI. Trimming cost V 0 bases and J 7 bases, with 7 bases left between them. This CDR3 is 13 amino acids long. The CDR3 reads CASSYSRGNEQFF. CDR3 DNA: TGTGCCAGCAGTTACTCCAGGGGAAATGAGCAGTTCTTC.

CDR3 sequence (DNA): TGTGCTAGTGGTGGATTCGCGACAGGGGGGATGCACGAGCAGTACTTC. As protein: CASGGFATGGMHEQYF. The chain carries TRBV12-5 and TRBJ2-7; 9 bases map to TRBD1. The CDR3 runs 16 residues. The germline V gene encodes CDR1 LGHNT and CDR2 FRNRAP. The V segment lost 5 bases and the J segment 5 bases; nucleotides outside the gene matches: 13.

This chain's CDR3 is CAISESAGVGNQPQHF. The CDR3 DNA reads TGTGCCATCAGTGAGTCGGCAGGGGTCGGCAATCAGCCCCAGCATTTT. J is TRBJ1-5 and V is TRBV10-3, with a possible D match to TRBD1 (6 bases). Germline CDR1 ENHRY, CDR2 SYGVKD. Trimming removed 0 bases at V and 2 bases at J, with 11 bases between. CDR3 length: 16 amino acids.

The genes are TRBV2 and TRBJ1-1; weak D call: TRBD1 (6 bases). This CDR3 contains 14 residues. V lost 7 bases to trimming and J lost 6 bases, with 18 bases between them. The germline V gene has CDR1 SNHLY and CDR2 FYNNEI. The CDR3 sequence is CASTGGATSAEAFF. DNA of the CDR3: TGTGCCAGCACCGGGGGCGCAACGAGCGCTGAAGCTTTCTTT.

The chain has TRBV4-3 and TRBJ1-2; no clear D. Per the germline V gene, CDR1 is LGHNA and CDR2 is YSLEER. The length of the CDR3 is 14 residues. V was shortened by 5 bases and J by 3 bases, with 13 bases between the two germline ends. The CDR3 bases are TGCGCCAGCAGCGGGCTGGCCGGGGACTATGGCTACACCTTC. Its protein is CASSGLAGDYGYTF.

The V gene is TRBV3-1 (or the pseudogene TRBV3-2), the J gene TRBJ1-2; 7 bases are a match to TRBD1. Germline assignment: CDR1 LGHDT and CDR2 YNNKEL (reference sequence). This CDR3 has 13 residues. Trimming removed 11 bases from V and 5 bases from J; junction bases left unmatched: 11. The CDR3 region is CASSAGGGYGYTF. As DNA, the CDR3 is TGTGCCTCCTCCGCAGGGGGAGGTTATGGCTACACCTTC.

This clone was recorded only once. This chain uses TRBV3-1 (or the pseudogene TRBV3-2) with TRBJ1-4; D perhaps matches TRBD1 (5 bases). There are 16 residues in the CDR3. The germline CDR1 and CDR2 sequences are LGHDT and YNNKEL (reference sequence). Trimming cost V 4 bases and J 1 base, with 13 bases left between them. CDR3: CASSLGGRGTNEKLFF. In nucleotides, the CDR3 is TGTGCCAGCAGCCTTGGAGGGAGGGGAACTAATGAAAAACTGTTTTTT.

This clone has just a few counts. The rearrangement links TRBV30 to TRBJ1-1, with a weak D call TRBD1 (5 bases). Looked up from germline, CDR1 is GTSNPN and CDR2 is SVGIG (reference sequence). There are 15 residues in the CDR3. V was clipped by 2 bases and J by 11 bases, with 24 bases between them. CDR3 region: CAWSQGGATTSGAFF. The CDR3 DNA follows: TGTGCCTGGAGTCAAGGAGGGGCGACGACCTCGGGGGCTTTCTTT.

The chain recombines TRBV10-1 with TRBJ2-4, with D possibly TRBD1 on 5 matching bases. Germline V CDR1 and CDR2: WNHNN, SYGVQD (reference sequence). Trimming took off 3 bases at V and 2 bases at J, with 11 bases between the two ends. The CDR3 consists of 15 residues. CDR3 DNA sequence: TGCGCCAGCAGTGAAAGGGGTGCCACCAAAAACATTCAGTACTTC. It translates to CASSERGATKNIQYF.

The CDR3: CASSPPEGQGYF. For the CDR3, the DNA is TGTGCCAGCAGCCCCCCTGAGGGACAGGGCTACTTC. The chain recombines TRBV14 with TRBJ2-5; the match to TRBD1 covers 9 bases. The CDR3 has 12 amino acids. Germline loops: CDR1 SGHDN, CDR2 FVKESK. The V segment lost 4 bases and the J segment 14 bases; nucleotides outside the gene matches: 8.